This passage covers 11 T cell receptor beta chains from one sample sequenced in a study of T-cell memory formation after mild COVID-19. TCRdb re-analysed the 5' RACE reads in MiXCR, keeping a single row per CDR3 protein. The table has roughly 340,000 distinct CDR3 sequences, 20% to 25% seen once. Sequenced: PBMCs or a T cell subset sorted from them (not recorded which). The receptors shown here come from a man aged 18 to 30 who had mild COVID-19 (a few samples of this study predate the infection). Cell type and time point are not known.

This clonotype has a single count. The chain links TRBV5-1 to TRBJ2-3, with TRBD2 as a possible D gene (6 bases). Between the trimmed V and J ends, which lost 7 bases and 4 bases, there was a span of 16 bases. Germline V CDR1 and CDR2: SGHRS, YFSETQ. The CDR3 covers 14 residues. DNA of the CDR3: TGCGCCAGCCGAAAGTTATCGGGGGCAGATACGCAGTATTTT. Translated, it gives CASRKLSGADTQYF.

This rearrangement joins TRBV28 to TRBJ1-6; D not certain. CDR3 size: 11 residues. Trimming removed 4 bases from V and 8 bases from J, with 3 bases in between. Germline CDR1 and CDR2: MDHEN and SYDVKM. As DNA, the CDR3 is TGTGCCAGCAGTTCCTATTCACCCCTCCACTTT. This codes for CASSSYSPLHF.

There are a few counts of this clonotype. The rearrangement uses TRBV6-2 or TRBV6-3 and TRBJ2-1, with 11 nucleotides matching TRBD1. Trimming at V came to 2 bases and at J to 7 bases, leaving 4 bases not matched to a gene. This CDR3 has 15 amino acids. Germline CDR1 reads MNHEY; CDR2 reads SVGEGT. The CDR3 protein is CASSYPGQGANEQFF. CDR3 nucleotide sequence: TGTGCCAGCAGTTACCCAGGACAGGGGGCGAATGAGCAGTTCTTC.

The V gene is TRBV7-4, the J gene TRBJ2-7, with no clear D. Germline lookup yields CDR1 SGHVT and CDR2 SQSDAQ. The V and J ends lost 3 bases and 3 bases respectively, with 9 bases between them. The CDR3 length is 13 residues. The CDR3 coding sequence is TGTGCCAGCAGCTTTCGGGTTATCTACGAGCAGTACGTC. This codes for CASSFRVIYEQYV.

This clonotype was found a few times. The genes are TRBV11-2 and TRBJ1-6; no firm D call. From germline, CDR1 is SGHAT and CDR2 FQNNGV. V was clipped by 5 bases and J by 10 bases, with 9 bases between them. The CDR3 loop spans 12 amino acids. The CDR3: CASSLLRSPLHF. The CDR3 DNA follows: TGTGCCAGCAGCCTGCTTCGGTCACCCCTCCACTTT.

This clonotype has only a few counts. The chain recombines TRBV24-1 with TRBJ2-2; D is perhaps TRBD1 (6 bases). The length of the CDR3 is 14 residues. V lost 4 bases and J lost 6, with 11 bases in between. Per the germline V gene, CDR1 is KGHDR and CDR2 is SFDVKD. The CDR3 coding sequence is TGTGCCACCAGTGACCTCGGGACACCCGGGGAGCTGTTTTTT. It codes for CATSDLGTPGELFF.

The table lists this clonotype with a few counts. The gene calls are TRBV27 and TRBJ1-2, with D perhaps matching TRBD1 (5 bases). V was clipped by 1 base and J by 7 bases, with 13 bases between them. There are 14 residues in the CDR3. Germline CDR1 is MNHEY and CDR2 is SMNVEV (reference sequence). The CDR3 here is CASSLCAGACGYTF. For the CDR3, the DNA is TGTGCCAGCAGTTTATGTGCCGGGGCCTGTGGCTACACCTTC.

The CDR3 DNA reads as TGCGCCAGCAGCTCGAATATCGGAACAGATACGCAGTATTTT. This gives the protein CASSSNIGTDTQYF. The V and J genes are TRBV5-1 and TRBJ2-3, with D unresolved. The CDR3 contains 14 residues. Trimming took off 3 bases at V and 3 bases at J, with 11 bases between the two ends. Germline loops: CDR1 SGHRS, CDR2 YFSETQ.

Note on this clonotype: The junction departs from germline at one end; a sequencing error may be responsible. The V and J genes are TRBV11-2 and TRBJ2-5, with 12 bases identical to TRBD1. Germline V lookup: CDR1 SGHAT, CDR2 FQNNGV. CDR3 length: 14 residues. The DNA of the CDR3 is TGTGCCAGCAGCGTCCCCGGGACAGGGGGCCGAAGGGACTTC. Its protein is CASSVPGTGGRRDF.

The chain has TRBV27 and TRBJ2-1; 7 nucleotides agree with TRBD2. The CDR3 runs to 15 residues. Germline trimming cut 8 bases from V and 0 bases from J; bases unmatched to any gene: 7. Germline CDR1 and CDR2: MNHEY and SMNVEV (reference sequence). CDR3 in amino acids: CASRPSGSSYNEQFF. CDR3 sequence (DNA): TGTGCCAGCCGACCTAGCGGAAGCTCCTACAATGAGCAGTTCTTC.

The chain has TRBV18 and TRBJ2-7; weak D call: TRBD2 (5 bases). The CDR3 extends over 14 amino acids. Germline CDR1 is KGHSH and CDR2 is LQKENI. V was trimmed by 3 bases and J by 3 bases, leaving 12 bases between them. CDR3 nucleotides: TGTGCCAGCTCACCTGATGGACTGAGCTACGAGCAGTACGTC. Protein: CASSPDGLSYEQYV.